These 10 T cell receptor beta chains were sequenced from one sample in a study of OX40 agonist ivuxolimab in advanced cancers. Data came from immunoSEQ multiplex PCR; TCRdb stores just in-frame clones and leaves some out. The sample lists about 83,000 clones, about 81% occurring once. This specimen consisted of CD4+ or CD8+ T cells sorted from blood, obtained in a trial of the OX40 agonist ivuxolimab. These receptors were collected from an adult with an advanced solid tumor such as melanoma, head and neck, liver or kidney cancer.

The CDR3: CASGLGGNTEAFF. The CDR3 bases are TGTGCCAGTGGGCTCGGAGGGAACACTGAAGCTTTCTTT. The chain recombines TRBV2 with TRBJ1-1, with D uncertain. Trimming cost V 9 bases and J 1 base, with 12 bases left between them. The CDR3 extends over 13 amino acids. Germline CDR1 is SNHLY and CDR2 is FYNNEI.

This clone was detected only a few times. The chain uses TRBV2 and TRBJ2-1, with 8 bases lining up with TRBD2. Germline CDR1 and CDR2: SNHLY and FYNNEI. Trimming cost V 6 bases and J 10 bases; bases outside gene matches: 11. The CDR3 consists of 14 residues. The CDR3 nucleotides are TGTGCCAGCAGGTCAGGGACTAGTTTTGTGGAGCAGTTCTTC. It is translated as CASRSGTSFVEQFF.

This chain uses TRBV5-8 with TRBJ1-1; D gene uncertain. The CDR3 sequence is 13 residues long. Germline V gene data show CDR1 as SGHTS and CDR2 as YDEGEE. V dropped 1 base and J dropped 3 bases, with 7 bases sitting between them. CDR3: CASSLWLDTEAFF. In nucleotides, the CDR3 is TGTGCCAGCAGCTTGTGGCTCGACACTGAAGCTTTCTTT.

This chain connects TRBV7-2 to TRBJ2-1; D unresolved. The CDR3 sequence is 15 residues long. The V end was cut by 2 bases, the J end by 1 base, with 9 bases between. Germline V lookup: CDR1 SGHTA, CDR2 FQGNSA. The CDR3 bases are TGTGCCAGCAGCTTATCCCAAGGTTCCTACAATGAGCAGTTCTTC. As protein: CASSLSQGSYNEQFF. The entire variable domain, with the rest obtained from reference TRBV7-2 and TRBJ2-1, is as follows: GAGVSQSPSNKVTEKGKDVELRCDPISGHTALYWYRQSLGQGLEFLIYFQGNSAPDKSGLPSDRFSAERTGGSVSTLTIQRTQQEDSAVYLCASSLSQGSYNEQFFGPGTRLTVL.

This clone was counted only a few times. This chain links TRBV11-2 with TRBJ2-2; D gene uncertain. Trimming left V 7 bases short and J 0 bases short, with 9 bases between. This CDR3 region has 14 residues. Germline V CDR1 and CDR2: SGHAT, FQNNGV. CDR3 coding DNA: TGTGCCAGCATGGTCCTGGCGAACACCGGGGAGCTGTTTTTT. The encoded protein is CASMVLANTGELFF.

This clone was seen just once. The chain is built from TRBV6-1 and TRBJ2-7, with 10 bases fitting TRBD1. J gave up 4 bases and V 1 base, and 4 bases lay outside the gene matches. Germline loops: CDR1 MNHNS, CDR2 SASEGT. The CDR3 has 15 amino acids. CDR3 residues: CASSEGWTGGYEQYF. The CDR3 nucleotides are TGTGCCAGCAGTGAAGGGTGGACAGGGGGTTACGAGCAGTACTTC.

The CDR3 reads CATSTRTKGGYGYTF. In DNA, the CDR3 is TGTGCCACCAGCACCCGGACTAAAGGCGGCTATGGCTACACCTTC. This chain joins TRBV15 and TRBJ1-2; D call uncertain. CDR3 length: 15 residues. Germline values: CDR1 LNHNV, CDR2 YYDKDF (reference sequence). V was clipped by 4 bases and J by 4 bases, with 16 bases between them. Drawing the rest from reference TRBV15 and TRBJ1-2, the complete variable domain is DAMVIQNPRYQVTQFGKPVTLSCSQTLNHNVMYWYQQKSSQAPKLLFHYYDKDFNNEADTPDNFQSRRPNTSFCFLDIRSPGLGDTAMYLCATSTRTKGGYGYTFGSGTRLTVV.

The rearrangement joins TRBV5-1 to TRBJ2-1; TRBD1 is a possible D gene (6 bases). The germline gives CDR1 SGHRS, CDR2 YFSETQ. The V end was cut by 0 bases, the J end by 6 bases, with 10 bases between. This CDR3 region has 14 residues. The CDR3, as DNA: TGCGCCAGCAGCTTGGGACAGGTCCGCAATGAGCAGTTCTTC. This translates into CASSLGQVRNEQFF.

This rearrangement joins TRBV28 to TRBJ2-4; D may be TRBD1 or TRBD2 (5 bases each). Germline V gene data show CDR1 as MDHEN and CDR2 as SYDVKM. The CDR3 extends over 15 amino acids. The germline V and J ends were trimmed by 6 bases and 7 bases, with 19 bases remaining between them. The CDR3 DNA is TGTGCCAGCAGGCTACTCGGACACCCGGGGAACATTCAGTACTTC. Translation: CASRLLGHPGNIQYF. The variable domain in full, completed from reference TRBV28 and TRBJ2-4, reads DVKVTQSSRYLVKRTGEKVFLECVQDMDHENMFWYRQDPGLGLRLIYFSYDVKMKEKGDIPEGYSVSREKKERFSLILESASTNQTSMYLCASRLLGHPGNIQYFGAGTRLSVL.

This sequence joins TRBV6-1 and TRBJ2-2; D unresolved. CDR3 length equals 12 residues. Deletions cut 5 bases from V and 4 bases from J, with 5 bases between. Germline V gives CDR1 MNHNS, CDR2 SASEGT. The chain's CDR3 is CASSHGTGELFF. The CDR3 bases are TGTGCCAGCAGTCACGGCACCGGGGAGCTGTTTTTT.